The clone carrying this T cell receptor beta chain has a single count. Antigen specificity is unknown. The data stem from a study of OX40 agonist ivuxolimab in advanced cancers. Study summary: People in dose escalation had one of these cancers: hepatocellular carcinoma, melanoma, renal cell or head and neck cancer. General study results and limits: Also present in some nonresponders was a low level of normalized T-cell clonal expansion. In CD8+ T cells, expanded clones were on average more numerous than in CD4+. Partly responding patients at 0.1-3.0 mg/kg showed some of the smallest clonal expansion.

Profiling relied on immunoSEQ multiplex PCR, and the TCRdb table lists in-frame clones only, not all of them. Here the sample spans under 80,000 clones, 75% to 90% being singletons. The material sequenced was CD4+ or CD8+ T cells sorted from blood, taken in a trial of the OX40 agonist ivuxolimab. The source of this sequence is an adult with an advanced solid tumor such as melanoma, head and neck, liver or kidney cancer.

The CDR3 region has the DNA TGTGCCAGCAGCGTAGAAGAGGTCAGGCATGAGCAGTTCTTC. Translated, it gives CASSVEEVRHEQFF. The V and J genes are TRBV9 and TRBJ2-1; D unclear. This CDR3 is built from 14 residues. CDR1 is SGDLS, CDR2 YYNGEE, per germline. Deletions cut 0 bases from V and 8 bases from J, with 12 bases between.